This T cell receptor beta chain derives from a study of blood T cell repertoires in COVID-19. Background on the study: The United States, Italy and Spain provided the acute and convalescent COVID-19 samples. The cDNA or gDNA used as material had been derived from T cells, B-cell-depleted T cells, or PBMCs.

Per the original data handling: Estimation of nucleated cell counts relied on the amplification of reference gene primers. TCRdb's table, derived via immunoSEQ multiplex PCR, lists solely in-frame clones and lacks some. From that table come the V and J calls and clone size; the DNA was used to work out D and trimming. Of approximately 220,000 clones in the sample, approximately 87% are singletons; the top ten hold roughly 6.4%. Germline CDR1 ENHRY, CDR2 SYGVKD. With 8 bases clipped from V and 3 bases from J, the junction kept 2 bases outside the gene matches. The CDR3 contains 14 residues. In its sample, this clone was seen a few times.

Sequencing used peripheral blood. The receptor's source is a man aged 55-75 years who had recovered from COVID-19. The chain carries TRBV10-3 and TRBJ2-6; 9 bases line up with TRBD1. CDR3: CAIQDRGGANVLTF. CDR3 in DNA: TGTGCCATCCAGGACAGGGGTGGGGCCAACGTCCTGACTTTC.